These 9 T cell receptor beta chains share one sample of origin, sequenced in a study of OX40 agonist ivuxolimab in advanced cancers. Repertoires were generated with immunoSEQ multiplex PCR, while TCRdb's copy carries only in-frame clones and drops some. This table has roughly 80,000 clones, 85% to 95% appearing once. Sequenced here: CD4+ or CD8+ T cells sorted from blood, sampled in a trial of the OX40 agonist ivuxolimab. The origin of the receptors is an adult with an advanced solid tumor such as melanoma, head and neck, liver or kidney cancer.

The chain is built from TRBV7-8 and TRBJ1-3; weak D call: TRBD1 (5 bases). The V end lost 5 bases, the J end lost 0 bases, and 11 bases lay between the germline ends. This CDR3 spans 15 amino acids. CDR1 and CDR2 from the germline V gene are SGHVS and FQNEAQ. DNA for the CDR3: TGTGCCAGCAGCCTGGGACGGAACTCTGGAAACACCATATATTTT. It specifies CASSLGRNSGNTIYF. The full variable domain, in which reference TRBV7-8 and TRBJ1-3 provide the parts outside the CDR3, is GAGVSQSPRYKVAKRGQDVALRCDPISGHVSLFWYQQALGQGPEFLTYFQNEAQLDKSGLPSDRFFAERPEGSVSTLKIQRTQQEDSAVYLCASSLGRNSGNTIYFGEGSWLTVV.

This chain uses TRBV19 with TRBJ2-1, with TRBD2 matching over 7 bases. After removal of 7 bases from V and 0 bases from J, the junction contained 3 bases not matched to a gene. The germline CDR1 and CDR2 sequences are LNHDA and SQIVND (reference sequence). The CDR3 is made up of 14 amino acids. The CDR3 loop reads CASKGGSSYNEQFF. In DNA form, the CDR3 reads TGTGCCAGTAAAGGCGGGAGCTCCTACAATGAGCAGTTCTTC.

The V gene is TRBV7-2, the J gene TRBJ2-2, with 11 bases lining up with TRBD1. V shed 4 bases, J shed 7 bases, and the junction held 8 bases outside the gene matches. The CDR3 consists of 16 residues. The V gene's germline CDR1 is SGHTA and CDR2 FQGNSA. CDR3 sequence: CASSSAGTGGIGELFF. The CDR3 nucleotides are TGTGCCAGCAGCTCAGCCGGGACAGGGGGGATCGGGGAGCTGTTTTTT.

The rearrangement links TRBV5-1 to TRBJ2-3; 7 bases are a match to TRBD2. Germline V gives CDR1 SGHRS, CDR2 YFSETQ. With V trimmed by 3 bases and J by 6 bases, 4 bases remained unmatched. This CDR3 is built from 13 residues. The CDR3 DNA is TGCGCCAGCAGCTCCACTAGCGCGGATACGCAGTATTTT. Its translation is CASSSTSADTQYF.

This sequence joins TRBV19 and TRBJ2-5; 7 bases map to TRBD2. Per germline, CDR1 LNHDA and CDR2 SQIVND (reference sequence). The CDR3 has 15 residues. V lost 5 bases, J lost 4 bases, and 10 bases stayed unmatched. The CDR3 reads CASSRGAGVPETQYF. The CDR3 DNA reads as TGTGCCAGTAGTCGTGGGGCGGGAGTTCCAGAGACCCAGTACTTC.

The J gene is TRBJ2-2, the V gene TRBV28, with no clear D. The CDR3 consists of 14 residues. Germline V gene lookup returns CDR1 MDHEN and CDR2 SYDVKM. V lost 8 bases and J 0 bases, leaving 10 bases between the germline ends. As DNA, the CDR3 is TGTGCCAGCCATGGACCGTCGAACACCGGGGAGCTGTTTTTT. This sequence encodes CASHGPSNTGELFF.

There are a few counts of this clone. V usage is TRBV27 and J usage is TRBJ2-7; 7 positions match TRBD1. V lost 3 bases, J lost 3 bases, and 5 bases stayed unmatched. Germline V gene data show CDR1 as MNHEY and CDR2 as SMNVEV (reference sequence). The CDR3 consists of 14 residues. In nucleotides, the CDR3 is TGTGCCAGCAGTTTCCTGGACAGGTACTACGAGCAGTACTTC. The encoded protein is CASSFLDRYYEQYF.

This sequence joins TRBV2 and TRBJ2-4, with 8 bases lining up with TRBD1. Unmatched junction bases numbered 9, after V lost 6 bases and J lost 2 bases. Per the germline V gene, CDR1 is SNHLY and CDR2 is FYNNEI. This CDR3 region has 16 residues. The CDR3 region is CASRSTGGISKNIQYF. CDR3 sequence (DNA): TGTGCCAGCAGATCTACAGGGGGGATTTCCAAAAACATTCAGTACTTC.

The chain joins TRBV28 to TRBJ1-2, with TRBD1 matching 8 bases. Losses at the gene ends were 5 bases for V and 4 bases for J; bases not matched to a gene: 9. This CDR3 is 15 amino acids long. Looked up from germline, CDR1 is MDHEN and CDR2 is SYDVKM. The CDR3 nucleotides are TGTGCCAGCAGTCCTGGACAGGGAGTTGGCTATGGCTACACCTTC. Encoded protein: CASSPGQGVGYGYTF.